The present T cell receptor beta chain was sequenced within a study of molecular identifiers for immune sequencing clone quantification. Via MiXCR, TCRdb re-called the PCR reads, giving one row per CDR3 protein. In the table there are approximately 550,000 distinct CDR3 sequences, around 23% of which are singletons. The study's findings and limits: Jurkat TCR RNA spiked in from one cell (amid some 1 million naive cells) was reportedly detectable.

Trimming removed 1 base at V and 0 bases at J, with 9 bases between. The CDR3 consists of 15 residues. CDR1 is SNHLY and CDR2 is FYNNEI in the germline V gene. A remark on this clonotype: Its antigen is unidentified.

The TCR comes from a human donor in good health. Some libraries in this study had Jurkat cell RNA spiked in. This chain links TRBV2 with TRBJ1-1, with D possibly being TRBD1 (6 bases). Sequencing input: naive CD8+ T cells from blood, with Jurkat cell RNA spiked in. This sample's subset: FACS-sorted CD8+CD4-CCR7+CD45RA+ naive T cells. The DNA for the CDR3 is TGTGCCAGCAGTGAAGTAACAGGGATGAACACTGAAGCTTTCTTT. As protein: CASSEVTGMNTEAFF.